This T cell receptor (beta chain) was documented in a study of blood T cell repertoires in COVID-19. About the study: Samples of COVID-19 (acute and convalescent) were obtained from the United States, Italy and Spain.

The table came from immunoSEQ multiplex PCR; TCRdb's copy has only in-frame clones and leaves some out. The data contain about 81,000 clones, approximately 92% of them singletons. V lost 0 bases to trimming and J lost 4 bases, with 16 bases between them. This CDR3 is built from 16 residues. Germline V gives CDR1 GTSNPN, CDR2 SVGIG (reference sequence). The sample taken for sequencing was peripheral blood. The sequence was obtained from a woman older than 75 with active COVID-19. The chain combines TRBV30 with TRBJ1-5; D is undetermined. The chain's CDR3 is CAWSVPQSGGNQPQHF. In nucleotides, the CDR3 is TGTGCCTGGAGTGTCCCCCAATCAGGAGGGAATCAGCCCCAGCATTTT.